This TCR beta chain was retrieved from a study of cytomegalovirus exposure and HLA in healthy donors. Use of 60 Vbeta and 13 Jbeta primers characterized the PCR. In the authors' workflow: In a later analysis, tens of millions of unique TCR beta chains included roughly 11 million shared by two or more donors. The data were produced by immunoSEQ multiplex PCR, yet TCRdb's version contains in-frame clones alone and is incomplete. V and J calls and clone size are given by that table; D and trimming were obtained from the DNA. The table records some 160,000 clones, 70% to 85% of them present only once. Points on this clone: Its specificity is not known.

Between the trimmed V and J ends, which lost 5 bases and 3 bases, there was a span of 11 bases. This CDR3 has 14 amino acids. Germline V CDR1 and CDR2: MNHNY, SVGAGI (reference sequence). The study, taken as a whole, reports: Association of a missense DCLRE1C variant with TCR beta V- and J-gene trimming was reported in a later analysis. Researchers reported from a later analysis that most CMV-associated TCR beta chains appeared HLA-restricted. The authors confirmed in vitro that a few CMV-associated chains were specific for CMV antigens.

This TCR derives from a man aged 50-60 years in good health and CMV-seropositive. The chain links TRBV6-6 to TRBJ2-1; weak D call: TRBD2 (5 bases). Sequencing used PBMCs. The CDR3 is CASSASLNYNEQFF. The CDR3 DNA is TGTGCCAGCAGTGCTAGCCTGAACTACAATGAGCAGTTCTTC.